The 9 T cell receptor beta chains below come from one sample, sequenced in a study of blood T cell repertoires in COVID-19. Sequenced by immunoSEQ multiplex PCR; TCRdb stores in-frame clones only, minus some. The sample holds roughly 120,000 clones, over 65% seen once. The sequenced sample consisted of peripheral blood. These receptors were taken from a man aged 30 to 45 with acute or convalescent COVID-19.

The chain joins TRBV2 to TRBJ1-2; D gene ambiguous. The V gene's germline CDR1 is SNHLY and CDR2 FYNNEI. This CDR3 region has 14 residues. Between the trimmed V and J ends, which lost 3 bases and 0 bases, there was a span of 8 bases. For the CDR3, the DNA is TGTGCCAGCAGTGACGGCGGAACTAACTATGGCTACACCTTC. It translates to CASSDGGTNYGYTF.

The chain combines TRBV4-3 with TRBJ2-6, with 7 bases lining up with TRBD1. V was pared by 0 bases and J by 0 bases, with 2 bases of the junction left unmatched. The length of the CDR3 is 17 residues. Germline assignment: CDR1 LGHNA and CDR2 YSLEER. As DNA, the CDR3 is TGCGCCAGCAGCCAAGATGCAGGGGGCTCTGGGGCCAACGTCCTGACTTTC. It translates to CASSQDAGGSGANVLTF.

In its sample, this clone was seen a few times. The gene calls are TRBV27 and TRBJ2-7; D possibly corresponds to TRBD2 (5 bases). CDR1 is MNHEY, CDR2 SMNVEV, per germline (reference sequence). This CDR3 has 21 residues. With 3 bases removed from V and 5 bases from J, the gap between germline ends came to 35 bases. The CDR3 coding sequence is TGTGCCAGCAGTTTTCCCCTCAACGAGAGGTGGGCTCAGGTGGAGGTGGACGAGCAGTACGTC. Translating it yields CASSFPLNERWAQVEVDEQYV.

This clone was detected once. The chain has TRBV4-1 and TRBJ1-6, with D hard to call. The V gene's germline CDR1 is MGHRA and CDR2 YSYEKL. The ends were cut back, 1 base at V and 6 bases at J, with 19 bases in the middle. This CDR3 contains 18 residues. The CDR3 protein is CASSQAPRTGGINSPLHF. Here the CDR3 DNA reads TGCGCCAGCAGCCAAGCCCCCCGAACGGGAGGGATTAATTCACCCCTCCACTTT.

This clone was seen only once. The CDR3: CAWDRGPSNEKLFF. The CDR3 DNA sequence: TGTGCCTGGGACAGGGGGCCTTCTAATGAAAAACTGTTTTTT. The chain uses TRBV30 and TRBJ1-4; TRBD1 matches at 10 bases. The V and J ends lost 5 bases and 3 bases, in that order; junction bases with no gene match: 3. Germline-derived CDR1 and CDR2 are GTSNPN and SVGIG (reference sequence). The CDR3 is made up of 14 amino acids.

The chain employs TRBV6-1 and TRBJ2-1; 12 bases match TRBD2. The CDR3 consists of 14 residues. Germline V lookup: CDR1 MNHNS, CDR2 SASEGT. Trimming removed 3 bases from V and 16 bases from J; junction bases left unmatched: 10. The CDR3 DNA reads as TGTGCCAGCAGTGAGTCTAGCGGGAGGGCCCTTGAATTCTTC. Amino acids: CASSESSGRALEFF.

J is TRBJ2-5 and V is TRBV5-8, with 11 bases that match TRBD2. Germline V CDR1 and CDR2: SGHTS, YDEGEE. Germline trimming cut 4 bases from V and 4 bases from J; bases unmatched to any gene: 15. The CDR3 runs 18 residues. The CDR3 sequence is CASSPLLAGGNLGETQYF. CDR3 nucleotides: TGTGCCAGCAGCCCCTTGTTAGCGGGGGGGAACTTAGGAGAGACCCAGTACTTC.

This clone has more than one count but fewer than ten. The chain employs TRBV27 and TRBJ2-7; 11 bases match TRBD2. The CDR3 sequence is 14 residues long. Germline assignment: CDR1 MNHEY and CDR2 SMNVEV (reference sequence). Trimming cost V 6 bases and J 6 bases; bases outside gene matches: 7. For the CDR3, the DNA is TGTGCCAGCAGGGGACTAGCGGTGGGAGGCGAGCAGTACGTC. It is translated as CASRGLAVGGEQYV.

The chain employs TRBV11-1 and TRBJ2-7; TRBD1 matches at 7 bases. Looked up from germline, CDR1 is SGHAT and CDR2 is FQDESV (reference sequence). The CDR3 extends over 16 amino acids. V dropped 4 bases and J dropped 4; count of bases not matched to a gene: 13. CDR3 in DNA: TGTGCCAGCAGCTCCGTCTACGGGACAGCAGCATACGAGCAGTACTTC. Protein product: CASSSVYGTAAYEQYF.